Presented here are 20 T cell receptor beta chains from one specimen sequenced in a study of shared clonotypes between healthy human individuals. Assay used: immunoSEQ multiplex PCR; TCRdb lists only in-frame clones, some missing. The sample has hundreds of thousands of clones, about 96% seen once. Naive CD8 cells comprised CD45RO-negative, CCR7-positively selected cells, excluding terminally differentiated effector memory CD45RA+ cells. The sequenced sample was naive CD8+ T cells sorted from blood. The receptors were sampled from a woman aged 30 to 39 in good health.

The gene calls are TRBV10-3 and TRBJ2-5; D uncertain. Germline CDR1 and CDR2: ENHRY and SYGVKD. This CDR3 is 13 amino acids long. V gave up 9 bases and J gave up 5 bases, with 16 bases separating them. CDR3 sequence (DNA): TGTGCCATTCTCCGGGCTAAAAGCGAGACCCAGTACTTC. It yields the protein CAILRAKSETQYF.

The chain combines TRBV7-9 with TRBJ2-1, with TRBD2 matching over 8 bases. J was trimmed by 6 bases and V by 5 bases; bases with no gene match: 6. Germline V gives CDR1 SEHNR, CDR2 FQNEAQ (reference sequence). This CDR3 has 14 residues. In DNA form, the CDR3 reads TGTGCCAGCAGCCCGGCGGGACTAGTCAATGAGCAGTTCTTC. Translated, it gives CASSPAGLVNEQFF. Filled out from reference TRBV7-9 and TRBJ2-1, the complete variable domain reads DTGVSQNPRHKITKRGQNVTFRCDPISEHNRLYWYRQTLGQGPEFLTYFQNEAQLEKSRLLSDRFSAERPKGSFSTLEIQRTEQGDSAMYLCASSPAGLVNEQFFGPGTRLTVL.

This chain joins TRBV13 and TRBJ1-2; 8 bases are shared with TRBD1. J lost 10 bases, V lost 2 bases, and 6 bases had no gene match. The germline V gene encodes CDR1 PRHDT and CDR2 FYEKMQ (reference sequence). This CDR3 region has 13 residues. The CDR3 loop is CASSLRAGGDYTF. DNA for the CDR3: TGTGCCAGCAGCTTAAGGGCAGGGGGCGACTACACCTTC.

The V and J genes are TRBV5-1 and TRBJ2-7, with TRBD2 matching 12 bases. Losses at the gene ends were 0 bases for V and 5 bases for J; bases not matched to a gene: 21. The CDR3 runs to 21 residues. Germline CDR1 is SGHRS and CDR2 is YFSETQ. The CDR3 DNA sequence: TGCGCCAGCAGCTTGGGGCCACCCCCCCTCAGACTAGCGGGAGCGTCTAACGAGCAGTACTTC. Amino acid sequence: CASSLGPPPLRLAGASNEQYF.

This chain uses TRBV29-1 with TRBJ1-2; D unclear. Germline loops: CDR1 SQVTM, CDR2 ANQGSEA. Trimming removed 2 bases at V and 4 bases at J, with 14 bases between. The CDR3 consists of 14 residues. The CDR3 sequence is CSVEKEPRVYGYTF. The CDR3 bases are TGCAGCGTTGAAAAGGAGCCGCGGGTCTATGGCTACACCTTC.

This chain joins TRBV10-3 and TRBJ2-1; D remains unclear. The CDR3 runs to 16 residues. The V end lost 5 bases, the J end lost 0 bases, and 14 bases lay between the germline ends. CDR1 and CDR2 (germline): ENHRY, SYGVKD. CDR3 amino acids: CAISSDALSSYNEQFF. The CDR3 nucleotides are TGTGCCATCAGTTCGGACGCCCTTAGCTCCTACAATGAGCAGTTCTTC.

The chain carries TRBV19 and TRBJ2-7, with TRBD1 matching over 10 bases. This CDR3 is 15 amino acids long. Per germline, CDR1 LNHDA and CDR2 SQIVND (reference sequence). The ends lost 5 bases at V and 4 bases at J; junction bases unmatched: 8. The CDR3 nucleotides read TGTGCCAGTAGTTCGCCCCGGGACAGGGGTTACGAGCAGTACTTC. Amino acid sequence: CASSSPRDRGYEQYF.

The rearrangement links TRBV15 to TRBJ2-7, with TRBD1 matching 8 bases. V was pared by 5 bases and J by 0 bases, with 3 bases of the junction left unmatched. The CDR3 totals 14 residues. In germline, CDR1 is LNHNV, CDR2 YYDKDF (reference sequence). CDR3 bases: TGTGCCACCAGCCAAGGGACAGGCTCCTACGAGCAGTACTTC. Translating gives CATSQGTGSYEQYF.

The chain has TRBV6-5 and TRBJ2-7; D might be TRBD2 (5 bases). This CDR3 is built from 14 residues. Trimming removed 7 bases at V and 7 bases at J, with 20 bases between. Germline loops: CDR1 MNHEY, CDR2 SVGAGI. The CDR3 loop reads CASNVGWGVGEQYF. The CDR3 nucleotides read TGTGCCAGCAATGTGGGATGGGGAGTAGGAGAGCAGTACTTC.

CDR3 in DNA: TGTGCCAGTAGCTGGACAGGGCTTAATTCACCCCTCCACTTT. Protein: CASSWTGLNSPLHF. This chain uses TRBV19 with TRBJ1-6; 8 bases are a match to TRBD1. V lost 6 bases to trimming and J lost 6 bases; unmatched junction nucleotides: 4. The length of the CDR3 is 14 residues. Per germline, CDR1 LNHDA and CDR2 SQIVND (reference sequence).

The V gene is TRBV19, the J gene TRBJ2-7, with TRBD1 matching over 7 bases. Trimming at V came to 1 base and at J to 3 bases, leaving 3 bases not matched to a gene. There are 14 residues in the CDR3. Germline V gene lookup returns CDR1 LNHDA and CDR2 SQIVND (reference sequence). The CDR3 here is CASSIGDRYYEQYF. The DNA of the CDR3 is TGTGCCAGTAGTATAGGGGACAGATACTACGAGCAGTACTTC. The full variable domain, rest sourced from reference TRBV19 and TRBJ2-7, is DGGITQSPKYLFRKEGQNVTLSCEQNLNHDAMYWYRQDPGQGLRLIYYSQIVNDFQKGDIAEGYSVSREKKESFPLTVTSAQKNPTAFYLCASSIGDRYYEQYFGPGTRLTVT.

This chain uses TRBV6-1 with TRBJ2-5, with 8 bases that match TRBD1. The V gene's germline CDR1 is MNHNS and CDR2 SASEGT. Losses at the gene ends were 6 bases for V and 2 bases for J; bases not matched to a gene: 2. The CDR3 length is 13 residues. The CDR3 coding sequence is TGTGCCAGCAGGCACAGGGGGCAAGAGACCCAGTACTTC. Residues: CASRHRGQETQYF.

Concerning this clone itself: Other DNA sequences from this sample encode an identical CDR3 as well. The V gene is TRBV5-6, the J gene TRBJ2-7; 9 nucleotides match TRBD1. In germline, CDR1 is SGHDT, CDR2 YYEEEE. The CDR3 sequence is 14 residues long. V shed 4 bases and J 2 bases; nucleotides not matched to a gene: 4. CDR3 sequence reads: CASSPGTGTYEQYF. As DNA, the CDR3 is TGTGCCAGCAGCCCCGGGACAGGGACCTACGAGCAGTACTTC.

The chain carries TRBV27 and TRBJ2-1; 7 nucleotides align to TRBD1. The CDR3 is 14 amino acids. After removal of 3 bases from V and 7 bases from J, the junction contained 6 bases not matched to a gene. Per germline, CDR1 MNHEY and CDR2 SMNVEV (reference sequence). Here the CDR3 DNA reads TGTGCCAGCAGTTTGACAGGGTCAAGGAATGAGCAGTTCTTC. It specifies CASSLTGSRNEQFF.

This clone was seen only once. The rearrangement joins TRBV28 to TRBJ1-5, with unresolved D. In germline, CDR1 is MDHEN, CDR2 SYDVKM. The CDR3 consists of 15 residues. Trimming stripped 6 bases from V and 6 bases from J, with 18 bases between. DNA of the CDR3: TGTGCCAGCAGCAGAGAGGTTGGGCGCAGTCAGCCCCAGCATTTT. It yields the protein CASSREVGRSQPQHF.

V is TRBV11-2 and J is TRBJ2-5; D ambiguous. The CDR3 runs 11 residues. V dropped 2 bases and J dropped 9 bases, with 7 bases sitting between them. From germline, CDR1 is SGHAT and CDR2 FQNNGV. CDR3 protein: CASSLSKAQYF. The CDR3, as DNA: TGTGCCAGCAGCTTATCAAAGGCCCAGTACTTC.

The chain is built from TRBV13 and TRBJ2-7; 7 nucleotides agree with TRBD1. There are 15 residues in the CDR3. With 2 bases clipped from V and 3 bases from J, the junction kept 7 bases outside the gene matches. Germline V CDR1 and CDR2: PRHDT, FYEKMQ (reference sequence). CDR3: CASSLTRQGLYEQYF. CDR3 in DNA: TGTGCCAGCAGCTTAACGAGACAGGGCCTCTACGAGCAGTACTTC.

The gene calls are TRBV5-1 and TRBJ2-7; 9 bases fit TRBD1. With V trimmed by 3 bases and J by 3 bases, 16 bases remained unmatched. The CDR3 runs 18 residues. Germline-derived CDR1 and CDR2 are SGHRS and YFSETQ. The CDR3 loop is CASSSLGGQGEFFYEQYF. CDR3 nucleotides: TGCGCCAGCAGCTCGTTGGGGGGACAGGGCGAGTTCTTCTACGAGCAGTACTTC.

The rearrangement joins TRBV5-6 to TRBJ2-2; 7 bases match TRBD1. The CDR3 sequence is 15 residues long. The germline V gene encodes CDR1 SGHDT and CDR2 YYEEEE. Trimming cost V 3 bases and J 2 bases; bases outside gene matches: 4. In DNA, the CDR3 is TGTGCCAGCAGCTGGGGGACAGACAACACCGGGGAGCTGTTTTTT. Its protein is CASSWGTDNTGELFF.

In nucleotides, the CDR3 is TGTGCCGGAGTGAGGTATACGCAGTATTTT. It specifies CAGVRYTQYF. The chain links TRBV6-1 to TRBJ2-3; D uncertain. The CDR3 loop spans 10 amino acids. V was shortened by 11 bases and J by 7 bases, with 10 bases between the two germline ends. CDR1 is MNHNS, CDR2 SASEGT, per germline.